This T cell receptor beta chain was sequenced in a study of cytomegalovirus exposure and HLA in healthy donors. The primer mix had 60 Vbeta and 13 Jbeta primers. The data were produced by immunoSEQ multiplex PCR, yet TCRdb's version contains in-frame clones alone and is incomplete. The table records 13,000 to 15,000 clones, about two thirds of them present only once. V lost 0 bases, J lost 3 bases, and 3 bases lay in between. This CDR3 comprises 13 residues. CDR1 MNHEY and CDR2 SMNVEV come from the germline V gene (reference sequence). The sequence was obtained from a woman aged 50 to 60 in good health and CMV-seropositive. Sequenced material: PBMCs. The rearrangement links TRBV27 to TRBJ2-1, with unresolved D. The CDR3 spells CASSLSIYNEQFF. CDR3 bases: TGTGCCAGCAGTTTATCCATCTACAATGAGCAGTTCTTC.